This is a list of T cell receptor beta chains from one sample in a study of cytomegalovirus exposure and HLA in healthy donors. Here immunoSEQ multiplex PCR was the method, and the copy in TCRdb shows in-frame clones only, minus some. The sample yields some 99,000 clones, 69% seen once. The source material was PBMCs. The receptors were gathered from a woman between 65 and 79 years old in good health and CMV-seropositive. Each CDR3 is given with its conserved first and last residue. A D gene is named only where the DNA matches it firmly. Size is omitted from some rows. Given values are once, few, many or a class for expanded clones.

CDR3nt: TGTGCCAGCAGTAGAGGCGGGGGGCAGGGGTCCTACGAGCAGTACTTC; CDR3aa: CASSRGGGQGSYEQYF; j_gene: TRBJ2-7; d_gene: TRBD2; abundance: NA; len: 16; v_gene: TRBV28
CDR3nt: TGTGCCAGCGCGGGACAGGGGTTAGATACGCAGTATTTT; CDR3aa: CASAGQGLDTQYF; j_gene: TRBJ2-3; d_gene: TRBD1; abundance: once; len: 13; v_gene: TRBV5-5
CDR3nt: TGTGCCAGCAAATGGGACAGGGGGAACACTGAAGCTTTCTTT; CDR3aa: CASKWDRGNTEAFF; j_gene: TRBJ1-1; d_gene: TRBD1; abundance: few; len: 14; v_gene: TRBV2
CDR3nt: TGTGCCAGCAGCTTTCGGGGATACTATGGCTACACCTTC; CDR3aa: CASSFRGYYGYTF; j_gene: TRBJ1-2; d_gene: NA; abundance: NA; len: 13; v_gene: TRBV11-2
CDR3nt: TGTGCCAGCAGCTTAGGGACAGGGACTCGGCAGCCCCAGCATTTT; CDR3aa: CASSLGTGTRQPQHF; j_gene: TRBJ1-5; d_gene: TRBD1; abundance: few; len: 15; v_gene: TRBV7-8
CDR3nt: TGTGCCAGCAGCCTATGGGGAGGCAATGAGCAGTTCTTC; CDR3aa: CASSLWGGNEQFF; j_gene: TRBJ2-1; d_gene: NA; abundance: NA; len: 13; v_gene: TRBV27
CDR3nt: TGTGCCAGTCGGCGGACAGACTCTGGAAACACCATATATTTT; CDR3aa: CASRRTDSGNTIYF; j_gene: TRBJ1-3; d_gene: NA; abundance: once; len: 14; v_gene: TRBV6-5
CDR3nt: TGTGCCAGCAGCTCCAGACAGGGGTTGCTCACTGAAGCTTTCTTT; CDR3aa: CASSSRQGLLTEAFF; j_gene: TRBJ1-1; d_gene: TRBD1; abundance: few; len: 15; v_gene: TRBV5-8
CDR3nt: TGTGCCAGCAGCTCGCCGGGACAGGGGTCTAGGTATGGCTACACCTTC; CDR3aa: CASSSPGQGSRYGYTF; j_gene: TRBJ1-2; d_gene: TRBD1; abundance: NA; len: 16; v_gene: TRBV5-4
CDR3nt: TGCGCCAGCAGCCAATCGGACAGGGTGGGCCAGCAGTACTTC; CDR3aa: CASSQSDRVGQQYF; j_gene: TRBJ2-7; d_gene: TRBD1; abundance: NA; len: 14; v_gene: TRBV4-1
CDR3nt: TGCGCCAGCAGCTTGGTTGCAGGGGCAAACACTGAAGCTTTCTTT; CDR3aa: CASSLVAGANTEAFF; j_gene: TRBJ1-1; d_gene: NA; abundance: NA; len: 15; v_gene: TRBV5-1
CDR3nt: TGCGCCAGCAGCCCAGGGACAGGGGGGAACTATGGCTACACCTTC; CDR3aa: CASSPGTGGNYGYTF; j_gene: TRBJ1-2; d_gene: TRBD1; abundance: few; len: 15; v_gene: TRBV5-1
CDR3nt: TGCGCCAGCAGCTTTGATCCAGGGGCTAGGCAAGAGACCCAGTACTTC; CDR3aa: CASSFDPGARQETQYF; j_gene: TRBJ2-5; d_gene: NA; abundance: NA; len: 16; v_gene: TRBV5-1
CDR3nt: TGTGCCAGCAGCCAACCCGGACTAGTAAATGAGCAGTTCTTC; CDR3aa: CASSQPGLVNEQFF; j_gene: TRBJ2-1; d_gene: TRBD2; abundance: few; len: 14; v_gene: TRBV14
CDR3nt: TGTGCCAGCAGCAAAGCGGAGTTGTACACGGGAAACACCATATATTTT; CDR3aa: CASSKAELYTGNTIYF; j_gene: TRBJ1-3; d_gene: NA; abundance: NA; len: 16; v_gene: TRBV21-1
CDR3nt: TGTGCCAGCAGCTTGGAGCCCATGAACACTGAAGCTTTCTTT; CDR3aa: CASSLEPMNTEAFF; j_gene: TRBJ1-1; d_gene: NA; abundance: NA; len: 14; v_gene: TRBV5-4
CDR3nt: TGTGCCAGCAGTGCCCTGGACAGGGAACGGACTGAAGCTTTCTTT; CDR3aa: CASSALDRERTEAFF; j_gene: TRBJ1-1; d_gene: TRBD1; abundance: NA; len: 15; v_gene: TRBV6-5
CDR3nt: TGTGCCAGCACCGGGAACTATGGCTACACCTTC; CDR3aa: CASTGNYGYTF; j_gene: TRBJ1-2; d_gene: NA; abundance: NA; len: 11; v_gene: TRBV2
CDR3nt: TGTGCCAGTAGTATAGTAGGTAGCGGCAGCTCCTACAATGAGCAGTTCTTC; CDR3aa: CASSIVGSGSSYNEQFF; j_gene: TRBJ2-1; d_gene: NA; abundance: NA; len: 17; v_gene: TRBV19
CDR3nt: TGTGCCTGGAGTGTCAGCGCTTCCTTAAATGAGCAGTTCTTC; CDR3aa: CAWSVSASLNEQFF; j_gene: TRBJ2-1; d_gene: NA; abundance: NA; len: 14; v_gene: TRBV30
CDR3nt: TGTGCCAGCAGGGGACAGGGGCCAGATACGCAGTATTTT; CDR3aa: CASRGQGPDTQYF; j_gene: TRBJ2-3; d_gene: TRBD1; abundance: once; len: 13; v_gene: TRBV6-6
CDR3nt: TGTGCCTGGACCGGCACCGGGGAGCTGTTTTTT; CDR3aa: CAWTGTGELFF; j_gene: TRBJ2-2; d_gene: NA; abundance: few; len: 11; v_gene: TRBV30
CDR3nt: TGTGCCTGGAACCCGGGACTCCTGCCAGGTCAGCCCCAGCATTTT; CDR3aa: CAWNPGLLPGQPQHF; j_gene: TRBJ1-5; d_gene: NA; abundance: few; len: 15; v_gene: TRBV30
CDR3nt: TGTGCCAGCGCGGATGCTACGAAGCAGTACTTC; CDR3aa: CASADATKQYF; j_gene: TRBJ2-7; d_gene: NA; abundance: NA; len: 11; v_gene: TRBV25-1
CDR3nt: TGTGCCAGCAGCCCAATGCCTTTGACAGGGGCCAATCAGCCCCAGCATTTT; CDR3aa: CASSPMPLTGANQPQHF; j_gene: TRBJ1-5; d_gene: TRBD1; abundance: NA; len: 17; v_gene: TRBV7-9
CDR3nt: TGCGCCAGCAGCTTGGCCGGGGAGATTGAGGCAGATACGCAGTATTTT; CDR3aa: CASSLAGEIEADTQYF; j_gene: TRBJ2-3; d_gene: NA; abundance: few; len: 16; v_gene: TRBV5-1
CDR3nt: TGCGCCAGCAGCACAGGACAGGGGACCGATGGCTACACCTTC; CDR3aa: CASSTGQGTDGYTF; j_gene: TRBJ1-2; d_gene: TRBD1; abundance: NA; len: 14; v_gene: TRBV5-1